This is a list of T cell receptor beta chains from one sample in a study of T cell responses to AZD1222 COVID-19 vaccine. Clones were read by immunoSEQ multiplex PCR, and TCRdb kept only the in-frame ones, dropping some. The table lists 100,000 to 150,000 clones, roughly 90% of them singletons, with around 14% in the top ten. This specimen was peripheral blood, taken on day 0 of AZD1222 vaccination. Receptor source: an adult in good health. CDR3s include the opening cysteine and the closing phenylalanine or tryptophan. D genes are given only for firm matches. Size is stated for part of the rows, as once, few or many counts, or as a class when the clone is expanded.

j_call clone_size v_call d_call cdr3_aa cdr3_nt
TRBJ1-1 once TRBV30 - CAGVMNTEAFF TGTGCCGGTGTCATGAACACTGAAGCTTTCTTT
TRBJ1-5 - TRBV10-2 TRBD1 CASSEYTGGGQPQHF TGCGCCAGCAGTGAGTACACAGGGGGGGGTCAGCCCCAGCATTTT
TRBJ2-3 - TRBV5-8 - CASSFSQSRRDTQYF TGTGCCAGCAGCTTTTCCCAGTCCAGGAGGGATACGCAGTATTTT
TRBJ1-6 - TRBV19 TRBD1 CASSHRTGEPLHF TGTGCCAGTAGTCATCGGACAGGGGAACCCCTCCACTTT
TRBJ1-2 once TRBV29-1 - CSVEHYGYTF TGCAGCGTTGAACACTATGGCTACACCTTC
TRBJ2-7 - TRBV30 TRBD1 CAWSVWDRTAYEQYF TGTGCCTGGAGTGTTTGGGACAGGACAGCCTACGAGCAGTACTTC
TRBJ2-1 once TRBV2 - CASSTSYEQFF TGTGCCAGCTCGACTAGTTATGAGCAGTTCTTC
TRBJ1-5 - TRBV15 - CATQESNQPQHF TGTGCCACCCAAGAGAGCAATCAGCCCCAGCATTTT
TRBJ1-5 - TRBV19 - CASSMGLIRQPQHF TGTGCCAGTAGTATGGGACTGATTCGTCAGCCCCAGCATTTT
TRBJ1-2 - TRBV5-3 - CARRPNFRIRNYGYTF TGTGCCAGAAGGCCAAATTTCAGGATCCGAAACTATGGCTACACCTTC
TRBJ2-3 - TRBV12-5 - CASGWTEGSQYF TGTGCTAGTGGCTGGACGGAGGGGTCGCAGTATTTT
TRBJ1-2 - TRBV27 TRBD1 CASSFWQGARGYTF TGTGCCAGCAGTTTTTGGCAGGGGGCCCGTGGCTACACCTTC
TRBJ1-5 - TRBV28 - CASSPTRPGHPHQPQHF TGTGCCAGTAGCCCAACCCGTCCGGGACATCCTCATCAGCCCCAGCATTTT
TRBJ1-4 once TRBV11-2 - CASSFTGWREKLFF TGTGCCAGCAGCTTTACCGGGTGGCGCGAAAAACTGTTTTTT
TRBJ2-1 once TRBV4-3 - CASSQDRISSYNEQFF TGCGCCAGCAGCCAAGATCGCATAAGCTCCTACAATGAGCAGTTCTTC
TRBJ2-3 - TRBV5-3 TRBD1 CAGHRDRVAFRTDTQYF TGTGCCGGACACCGGGACAGGGTCGCTTTTAGGACAGATACGCAGTATTTT